The rows below give T cell receptor beta chains drawn from one sample of a study of blood T cell repertoires in COVID-19. Using immunoSEQ multiplex PCR, the repertoire was profiled, and TCRdb retains in-frame clones only, with some absent. The sample lists more than 40,000 clones; 65% to 85% were seen once. Sample: peripheral blood. The receptors come from a man between 50 and 59 years old with active COVID-19. Both conserved end residues are trimmed from each CDR3. D genes are given only for firm matches.

d_call j_call v_call cdr3_aa
. TRBJ2-2 TRBV15 ATSRVFLAGELF
. TRBJ2-3 TRBV10-3 ASQTGGTSTDTQY
. TRBJ2-3 TRBV5-1 ASSEQGTDTQY
TRBD2 TRBJ2-5 TRBV2 ASSGLAGGHETQY
. TRBJ2-3 TRBV5-1 ASSLDWYRGATDTQY
. TRBJ1-6 TRBV27 ASSFSSYNSPLH
. TRBJ2-2 TRBV7-8 ASSPYTGELF
. TRBJ2-5 TRBV5-6 ASSPRVLEETQY
. TRBJ1-1 TRBV19 ASQRQPQNTEAF
. TRBJ1-3 TRBV6-5 ASSYSASLHGNTIY
. TRBJ1-2 TRBV7-9 ASSSGQNYGYT
TRBD2 TRBJ2-5 TRBV12-3/TRBV12-4 ASTRGGETQY
TRBD2 TRBJ2-1 TRBV27 ASRPLAGGHNEQF
. TRBJ2-7 TRBV5-8 ASSLGGGTGTRRSYEQY
. TRBJ2-7 TRBV2 ASSDRDIPYEQY
TRBD1 TRBJ2-7 TRBV13 ASSSSTGAGTGRHEQY
. TRBJ2-7 TRBV6-5 ASSRAGDQY
. TRBJ2-7 TRBV5-1 ASSLGGTYEQY
. TRBJ1-5 TRBV19 ASSSRGQPQH
TRBD1 TRBJ2-7 TRBV6-5 ASSYSSGGQRYEQY
. TRBJ1-1 TRBV28 ATKPQAGNEAF
TRBD2 TRBJ2-3 TRBV2 ASSVLAGVGTDTQY
TRBD1 TRBJ1-1 TRBV9 ASSQGQGALTEAF
. TRBJ2-7 TRBV2 ASSDETSGRYEQY
. TRBJ1-1 TRBV6-1 ASSEAGAGTEAF
TRBD2 TRBJ2-7 TRBV5-1 ASKITSGGALNEQY
TRBD1 TRBJ1-3 TRBV2 ASSEVNRGSGNTIY
TRBD1 TRBJ1-1 TRBV5-1 ASRDGQGFTEAF
TRBD1 TRBJ2-7 TRBV6-5 ASSYATGVVREQY
TRBD1 TRBJ1-2 TRBV5-6 ASRSDRGSYGYT
TRBD1 TRBJ2-3 TRBV10-1 ASSGQTGQGAFTDTQY
TRBD2 TRBJ2-5 TRBV3-1/TRBV3-2 ASSQWPAGGREETQY
. TRBJ1-4 TRBV4-2 ASNLGRLHEKLF
. TRBJ1-2 TRBV2 ASSGQAYGYT
. TRBJ1-3 TRBV2 ARTSGDSGNTIY
. TRBJ2-1 TRBV9 ASSVANYNEQF